These 29 T cell receptor beta chains share one sample of origin, sequenced in a study of response to subunit inactivated influenza vaccine. TCRdb used MiXCR to reprocess the RT-PCR reads, holding one entry per CDR3 protein. The sample holds about 700,000 distinct CDR3 sequences; about 14% are singletons and the top ten take around 6.5%. The source was PBMCs from blood, collected 14 days before vaccination. All receptors derive from a man aged 50 to 59 who received an inactivated influenza vaccine.

Ten or more counts support this clonotype. The CDR3 DNA reads TGCAGCGTTGGTCCAGGGGAGCAGTTCTTC. The encoded protein is CSVGPGEQFF. This rearrangement joins TRBV29-1 to TRBJ2-1, with D tentatively TRBD1 (5 bases). The V gene lost 4 bases and the J gene lost 10 bases, with 8 bases spanning the gap. The germline V gene encodes CDR1 SQVTM and CDR2 ANQGSEA. The CDR3 is made up of 10 amino acids.

The chain has TRBV6-1 and TRBJ2-1, with D uncertain. Per germline, CDR1 MNHNS and CDR2 SASEGT. This CDR3 is 11 amino acids long. The V gene lost 8 bases and the J gene lost 4 bases, with 6 bases spanning the gap. The CDR3 DNA reads TGTGCCAGCGGAGAGTACAATGAGCAGTTCTTC. Translation: CASGEYNEQFF.

This chain links TRBV5-8 with TRBJ1-2; 8 nucleotides match TRBD1. CDR1 is SGHTS, CDR2 YDEGEE, per germline. The CDR3 is 14 residues long. With V trimmed by 4 bases and J by 3 bases, 5 bases remained unmatched. The DNA for the CDR3 is TGTGCCAGCAGCCACAGACAGGGGCACTATGGCTACACCTTC. It translates to CASSHRQGHYGYTF.

The genes are TRBV7-9 and TRBJ2-7; perhaps TRBD2 as D (6 bases). This CDR3 has 15 residues. Trimming took off 1 base at V and 3 bases at J, with 13 bases between the two ends. The V gene's germline CDR1 is SEHNR and CDR2 FQNEAQ (reference sequence). The CDR3 DNA reads as TGTGCCAGCAGCTTAGATACGGGAGCTTTCTACGAGCAGTACTTC. It yields the protein CASSLDTGAFYEQYF.

This clonotype was detected many times. V is TRBV12-3 or TRBV12-4 and J is TRBJ1-5; D possibly corresponds to TRBD1 (6 bases). V dropped 8 bases and J dropped 7 bases, with 15 bases sitting between them. The CDR3 consists of 13 residues. CDR3: CASSKGVVQPQHF. The CDR3 coding sequence is TGTGCCAGCTCGAAGGGGGTTGTGCAGCCCCAGCATTTT.

In its sample, this clonotype was seen a few times. This chain joins TRBV15 and TRBJ2-7; the D gene is possibly TRBD1 (5 bases). Germline assignment: CDR1 LNHNV and CDR2 YYDKDF (reference sequence). The CDR3 runs to 12 residues. Trimming shortened V by 4 bases and J by 5 bases, and 9 bases separated the two germline ends. The DNA of the CDR3 is TGTGCCACCAGCACCGGCAGGGACGAGCAGTACTTC. It yields the protein CATSTGRDEQYF.

The V and J genes are TRBV29-1 and TRBJ2-3; 7 positions match TRBD2. The V and J ends lost 4 bases and 4 bases, in that order; junction bases with no gene match: 5. The CDR3 is made up of 13 amino acids. Germline CDR1 reads SQVTM; CDR2 reads ANQGSEA. This CDR3 is CSVAGGRADTQYF. CDR3 nucleotides: TGCAGCGTTGCGGGGGGACGCGCAGATACGCAGTATTTT.

This sequence joins TRBV29-1 and TRBJ2-1; 10 nucleotides line up with TRBD2. Germline values: CDR1 SQVTM, CDR2 ANQGSEA. This CDR3 is built from 16 residues. The junction had 15 bases not matched to a gene; V was cut back by 3 bases and J by 10 bases. CDR3 sequence reads: CSVDAGALAGVGEQFF. CDR3 nucleotides: TGCAGCGTTGATGCTGGGGCCCTAGCGGGAGTTGGAGAGCAGTTCTTC.

The chain joins TRBV12-3 or TRBV12-4 to TRBJ1-3; D is perhaps TRBD1 (6 bases). The ends were cut back, 5 bases at V and 4 bases at J, with 15 bases in the middle. The CDR3 is 15 amino acids. The CDR3 nucleotides read TGTGCCAGCAGTCTTTGGACAGAAGACGGAAACACCATATATTTT. It codes for CASSLWTEDGNTIYF.

This clonotype turned up a few times. The chain recombines TRBV12-3 or TRBV12-4 with TRBJ2-7; 8 nucleotides align to TRBD2. Trimming took 5 bases from V and 6 from J; bases not matched to a gene: 3. CDR3 length: 12 amino acids. The CDR3 DNA sequence: TGTGCCAGCAGTGGACTAGCTGCCGAGCAGTACTTC. It yields the protein CASSGLAAEQYF.

Only a few counts were recorded for this clonotype. The chain is built from TRBV27 and TRBJ1-1; 8 bases match TRBD1. The CDR3 length is 14 residues. V shed 5 bases and J 5 bases; nucleotides not matched to a gene: 7. The germline V gene encodes CDR1 MNHEY and CDR2 SMNVEV (reference sequence). The CDR3: CASSRSGGRTEAFF. CDR3 DNA: TGTGCCAGCAGTCGCTCAGGGGGCAGGACTGAAGCTTTCTTT.

The chain combines TRBV7-9 with TRBJ2-5; D perhaps matches TRBD2 (5 bases). The CDR3 has 14 residues. Per the germline V gene, CDR1 is SEHNR and CDR2 is FQNEAQ (reference sequence). The V and J ends lost 5 bases and 5 bases respectively, with 15 bases between them. CDR3 DNA sequence: TGTGCCAGCAGCCGCGGTGGGAGCGAGGAGACCCAGTACTTC. Amino acid sequence: CASSRGGSEETQYF.

This clonotype was observed a few times. The chain couples TRBV7-2 to TRBJ2-7, with D perhaps TRBD1 (6 bases). V was clipped by 3 bases and J by 8 bases, with 17 bases between them. The CDR3 runs to 14 residues. Germline V gene data show CDR1 as SGHTA and CDR2 as FQGNSA. CDR3 nucleotide sequence: TGTGCCAGCAGCTTCGGGACATCACCAGTTCAGCAGTACTTC. Residues: CASSFGTSPVQQYF. Full variable domain (outside the CDR3, taken from reference TRBV7-2 and TRBJ2-7): GAGVSQSPSNKVTEKGKDVELRCDPISGHTALYWYRQSLGQGLEFLIYFQGNSAPDKSGLPSDRFSAERTGGSVSTLTIQRTQQEDSAVYLCASSFGTSPVQQYFGPGTRLTVT.

The chain is built from TRBV2 and TRBJ2-1; 7 bases fit TRBD1. V was clipped by 3 bases and J by 7 bases; unmatched bases: 9. The CDR3 runs to 15 residues. Germline values: CDR1 SNHLY, CDR2 FYNNEI. The CDR3 region is CASSDSSGGGNEQFF. For the CDR3, the DNA is TGTGCCAGCAGTGATTCGTCAGGGGGTGGGAATGAGCAGTTCTTC.

This clonotype turned up a few times. The V gene is TRBV7-9, the J gene TRBJ2-1, with D perhaps TRBD2 (6 bases). Trimming left V 1 base short and J 1 base short, with 11 bases between. The CDR3 is 16 residues long. Germline-derived CDR1 and CDR2 are SEHNR and FQNEAQ (reference sequence). CDR3 residues: CASSLELADSYNEQFF. The CDR3, as DNA: TGTGCCAGCAGCTTAGAGTTAGCGGATTCCTACAATGAGCAGTTCTTC. Variable domain in full (rest from reference TRBV7-9 and TRBJ2-1): DTGVSQNPRHKITKRGQNVTFRCDPISEHNRLYWYRQTLGQGPEFLTYFQNEAQLEKSRLLSDRFSAERPKGSFSTLEIQRTEQGDSAMYLCASSLELADSYNEQFFGPGTRLTVL.

This clonotype has a count of ten or more. V usage is TRBV20-1 and J usage is TRBJ2-1; TRBD1 might be the D (5 bases). Trimming took off 1 base at V and 9 bases at J, with 16 bases between the two ends. The CDR3 extends over 14 amino acids. CDR1 is DFQATT and CDR2 is SNEGSKA in the germline V gene (reference sequence). The CDR3 is CSARGTPATGEQFF. CDR3 bases: TGCAGTGCTAGAGGGACACCCGCTACGGGTGAGCAGTTCTTC.

The V and J genes are TRBV2 and TRBJ2-2, with 11 nucleotides matching TRBD2. Germline lookup yields CDR1 SNHLY and CDR2 FYNNEI. This CDR3 is built from 16 residues. V lost 1 base to trimming and J lost 5 bases; unmatched junction nucleotides: 3. The CDR3 nucleotides are TGTGCCAGCAGTGAAGTTCTAGCGGGGGGAACCGGGGAGCTGTTTTTT. Protein: CASSEVLAGGTGELFF.

In its sample, this clonotype was seen a few times. The chain combines TRBV10-2 with TRBJ1-2; possibly TRBD1 for D (5 bases). The CDR3 consists of 14 residues. Trimming took off 6 bases at V and 2 bases at J, with 13 bases between the two ends. Germline V gene data show CDR1 as WSHSY and CDR2 as SAAADI. The CDR3 nucleotides are TGCGCCAGCAGCAATTCAGGGACCAACTATGGCTACACCTTC. Its translation is CASSNSGTNYGYTF.

This chain uses TRBV11-2 with TRBJ1-2; TRBD1 is a possible D gene (6 bases). The length of the CDR3 is 13 residues. Trimming took off 5 bases at V and 3 bases at J, with 10 bases between the two ends. In germline, CDR1 is SGHAT, CDR2 FQNNGV. Here the CDR3 DNA reads TGTGCCAGCAGCCCAGGGGTTGACTATGGCTACACCTTC. This encodes CASSPGVDYGYTF.

The chain has TRBV10-3 and TRBJ1-5, with D perhaps matching TRBD1 (5 bases). This CDR3 is 13 amino acids long. The germline V gene encodes CDR1 ENHRY and CDR2 SYGVKD. The ends were cut back, 8 bases at V and 4 bases at J, with 12 bases in the middle. The CDR3 loop is CAIATAQNQPQHF. CDR3 nucleotides: TGTGCCATCGCGACAGCCCAAAATCAGCCCCAGCATTTT.

This clonotype was detected a few times. The chain carries TRBV12-3 or TRBV12-4 and TRBJ2-5; possible D gene TRBD1, 6 bases. V was clipped by 6 bases and J by 7 bases, with 15 bases between them. This CDR3 is built from 13 residues. CDR3 loop: CASSIALGATQYF. The CDR3 DNA sequence: TGTGCCAGCAGCATTGCCTTGGGGGCGACCCAGTACTTC.

V and J are TRBV12-3 or TRBV12-4 and TRBJ1-1; D is unresolved. The CDR3 is 13 residues long. Deletions cut 3 bases from V and 2 bases from J, with 7 bases between. The CDR3 region is CASSFIPNTEAFF. The DNA of the CDR3 is TGTGCCAGCAGTTTCATCCCAAACACTGAAGCTTTCTTT.

This clonotype has only a few counts. The chain carries TRBV12-3 or TRBV12-4 and TRBJ2-7; D call uncertain. V gave up 5 bases and J gave up 5 bases, with 10 bases separating them. The CDR3 spans 12 residues. The CDR3, as DNA: TGTGCCAGCAGTGAATCGAGGCACGAGCAGTACTTC. Encoded protein: CASSESRHEQYF.

This clonotype was counted a few times. The chain has TRBV7-8 and TRBJ2-5; D unclear. Germline V gene lookup returns CDR1 SGHVS and CDR2 FQNEAQ. The CDR3 has 14 residues. Deletions cut 5 bases from V and 0 bases from J, with 10 bases between. This CDR3 reads CASSRQTHQETQYF. The CDR3 coding sequence is TGTGCCAGCAGCCGCCAAACACACCAAGAGACCCAGTACTTC.

This clonotype has a handful of counts. This sequence joins TRBV5-1 and TRBJ2-2; 8 bases are shared with TRBD1. The CDR3 has 15 residues. The V segment lost 6 bases and the J segment 4 bases; nucleotides outside the gene matches: 8. Germline V gene lookup returns CDR1 SGHRS and CDR2 YFSETQ. CDR3 in DNA: TGCGCCAGCAAGTCGAGGACAGGGAGCACCGGGGAGCTGTTTTTT. This translates into CASKSRTGSTGELFF.

Many counts were recorded for this clonotype. The chain recombines TRBV6-5 with TRBJ1-1; possibly TRBD1 for D (6 bases). Trimming stripped 0 bases from V and 1 base from J, with 9 bases between. Germline CDR1 reads MNHEY; CDR2 reads SVGAGI. CDR3 length: 15 residues. CDR3 loop: CASSYSNRANTEAFF. CDR3 DNA: TGTGCCAGCAGTTACTCGAACAGGGCGAACACTGAAGCTTTCTTT.

This clonotype appeared a few times. The J gene is TRBJ2-1, the V gene TRBV20-1, with 9 bases aligning to TRBD1. Germline V CDR1 and CDR2: DFQATT, SNEGSKA (reference sequence). J gave up 8 bases and V 5 bases, and 4 bases lay outside the gene matches. CDR3 length: 12 amino acids. The chain's CDR3 is CSAGTGWDEQFF. CDR3 DNA sequence: TGCAGTGCTGGGACAGGGTGGGATGAGCAGTTCTTC.

The chain combines TRBV6-2 or TRBV6-3 with TRBJ1-1; the match to TRBD1 covers 10 bases. Per germline, CDR1 MNHEY and CDR2 SVGEGT. There are 17 residues in the CDR3. After removal of 2 bases from V and 4 bases from J, the junction contained 10 bases not matched to a gene. CDR3 DNA sequence: TGTGCCAGCAGTTACCGAGGACAGGGGGAAAGATCCACTGAAGCTTTCTTT. This codes for CASSYRGQGERSTEAFF.

This clonotype was observed many times. V is TRBV15 and J is TRBJ2-1, with 14 bases that match TRBD2. Germline trimming cut 4 bases from V and 10 bases from J; bases unmatched to any gene: 6. This CDR3 contains 15 residues. Germline assignment: CDR1 LNHNV and CDR2 YYDKDF (reference sequence). CDR3 protein: CATSTGLAGGKEQFF. The CDR3, as DNA: TGTGCCACCAGCACCGGACTAGCGGGGGGCAAGGAGCAGTTCTTC.